This T cell receptor (beta chain) was recorded in a study of regulatory T cells in long-lasting Graves disease. Per the germline V gene, CDR1 is GTSNPN and CDR2 is SVGIG (reference sequence). The CDR3 contains 10 residues. Sequencing libraries for TCR beta were prepared with iRepertoire HTBI primers and Arm-PCR of CDR3 regions. TCRdb passed the multiplex PCR reads through MiXCR, listing each CDR3 protein once. Among approximately 400,000 distinct CDR3 sequences, around 20% were seen once, and the ten largest hold roughly 28%. Time point reported: persistent/refractory GD, antithyroid drugs over 5 years with positive TRAb. Scientists built the TCR library using RNA that was extracted from PBMCs. This clonotype was observed a few times. What it binds is not known. Study-wide findings and caveats: Newly diagnosed Graves' patients had higher TCR diversity than persistent ones. A reduction in accuracy may have resulted from the small sample size. Repertoires from persistent disease leaned toward TRBV28, TRBJ1-2 and TRBJ2-5.

The sequencing used peripheral blood mononuclear cells (PBMCs), collected when the disease was refractory, from a patient treated with antithyroid drugs. V and J are TRBV30 and TRBJ1-2, with D unresolved. The sequence was obtained from a female donor with Graves disease. Here the CDR3 reads CATRNYGYTF. CDR3 bases: TGTGCGACAAGAAACTATGGCTACACCTTC. Variable domain in full (rest from reference TRBV30 and TRBJ1-2): SQTIHQWPATLVQPVGSPLSLECTVEGTSNPNLYWYRQAAGRGLQLLFYSVGIGQISSEVPQNLSASRPQDRQFILSSKKLLLSDSGFYLCATRNYGYTFGSGTRLTVV.